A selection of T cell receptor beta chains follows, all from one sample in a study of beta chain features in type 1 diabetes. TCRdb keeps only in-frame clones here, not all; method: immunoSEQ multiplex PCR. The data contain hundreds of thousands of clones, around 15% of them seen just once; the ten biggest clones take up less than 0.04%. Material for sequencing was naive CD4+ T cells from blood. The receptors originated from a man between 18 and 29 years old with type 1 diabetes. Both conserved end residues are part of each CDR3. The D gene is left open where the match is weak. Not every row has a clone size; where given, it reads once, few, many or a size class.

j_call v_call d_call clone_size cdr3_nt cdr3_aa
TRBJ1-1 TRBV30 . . TGTGCCTGGAGTGCACCTGTCCCGGGGTCCGCTTTCTTT CAWSAPVPGSAFF
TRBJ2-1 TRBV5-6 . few TGTGCCAGCAGCCCCCCCGTGGGTTTTATCTACAATGAGCAGTTCTTC CASSPPVGFIYNEQFF
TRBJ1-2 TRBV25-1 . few TGTGCCAGCAGTGAATTGGCGGGGGGTGGCTACACCTTC CASSELAGGGYTF
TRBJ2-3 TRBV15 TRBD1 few TGTGCCACCAGCAGGATACAGGGGATTACGGATACGCAGTATTTT CATSRIQGITDTQYF
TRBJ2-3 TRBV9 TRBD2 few TGTGCCAGCAGCTCTGGACTAGCGGGAGAAACAGATACGCAGTATTTT CASSSGLAGETDTQYF
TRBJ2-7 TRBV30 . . TGTGCCTGGGAGAGGGGTGGCGACGAGCAGTACTTC CAWERGGDEQYF
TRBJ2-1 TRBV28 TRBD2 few TGTGCCAGCAGATCGCTAGCGGGGGGGCCCGATGAGCAGTTCTTC CASRSLAGGPDEQFF
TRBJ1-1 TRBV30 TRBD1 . TGTGCCCGGACAGGGGGTCTGAACACTGAAGCTTTCTTT CARTGGLNTEAFF
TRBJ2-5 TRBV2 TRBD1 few TGTGCCAGCAGTGCGGACAGGGAAGGGGAGACCCAGTACTTC CASSADREGETQYF
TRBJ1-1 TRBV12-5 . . TGTGCTAGTGGTCAGCGGGGACTGCTGAACACTGAAGCTTTCTTT CASGQRGLLNTEAFF
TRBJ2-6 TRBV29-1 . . TGCAGCGCCATTCAGGGTTCTGGGGCCAACGTCCTGACTTTC CSAIQGSGANVLTF
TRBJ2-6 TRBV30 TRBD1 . TGTGCCTGGAGTGCCGACAGGGGCTTCCACTCTGGGGCCAACGTCCTGACTTTC CAWSADRGFHSGANVLTF
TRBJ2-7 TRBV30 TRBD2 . TGTGCCTGGAGTAGCGGGGGGCGGTACGACGAGCAGTACTTC CAWSSGGRYDEQYF
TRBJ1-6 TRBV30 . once TGTGCCTGGAGGGGAAAACATACAGGGAATTCACCCCTCCACTTT CAWRGKHTGNSPLHF
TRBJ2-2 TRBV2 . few TGTGCCAGCAGCCCCGTCTTCAGAAAGGTTTTT CASSPVFRKVF
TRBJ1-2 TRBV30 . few TGTGCCTGGGAGGAAAACTATGGCTACACCTTC CAWEENYGYTF
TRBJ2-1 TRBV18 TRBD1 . TGTGCCAGCTCCCGGGACAGGGTGCACAATGAGCAGTTCTTC CASSRDRVHNEQFF
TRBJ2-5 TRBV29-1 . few TGCAGCGTTAACAGGGGACTGGAGACCCAGTACTTC CSVNRGLETQYF
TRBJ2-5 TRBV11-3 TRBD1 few TGTGCCAGCAGCTTACGCACAGGGGTGGGAGAGACCCAGTACTTC CASSLRTGVGETQYF
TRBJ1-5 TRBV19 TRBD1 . TGTGCCAGTTTCGGGAGGGGGCGCGGGGACAATCAGCCCCAGCATTTT CASFGRGRGDNQPQHF
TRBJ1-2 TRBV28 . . TGTGCCAGCAGTCCCCCGGACAGAACTGGCTACACCTTC CASSPPDRTGYTF
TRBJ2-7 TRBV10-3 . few TGTGCCTCCGGGGAGACCTACGAGCAGTACTTC CASGETYEQYF
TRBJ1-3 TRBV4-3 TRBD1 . TGCGCCAGCAGACGTAGCAGGGGGGCATCGGGAAACACCATATATTTT CASRRSRGASGNTIYF
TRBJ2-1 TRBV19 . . TGTGCCAGTAGTAGGGGAAGCGAGCAGTTCTTC CASSRGSEQFF
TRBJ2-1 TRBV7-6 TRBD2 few TGTGCCAGCAGCTTACAGGGAGGGGGAGCGGGAGGCTGGAATGAGCAGTTCTTC CASSLQGGGAGGWNEQFF
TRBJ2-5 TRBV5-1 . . TGCGCCAGCAGCCTCGAAATGGGGGTAGTTGGGGAGACCCAGTACTTC CASSLEMGVVGETQYF
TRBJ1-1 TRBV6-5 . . TGTGCCAGCAGTTACTCGAGCTGGAACGAAGCTTTCTTT CASSYSSWNEAFF
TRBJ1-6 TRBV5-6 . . TGTGCCAGCAGCTTGGCGGGGGGGCTGGCGGTCGATTCACCCCTCCACTTT CASSLAGGLAVDSPLHF
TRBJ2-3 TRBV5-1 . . TGCGCCAGCAGCTTGGAAGGGATCACAGATACGCAGTATTTT CASSLEGITDTQYF
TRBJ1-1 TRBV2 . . TGTGCCAGCAGTATCGATTTGAACACTGAAGCTTTCTTT CASSIDLNTEAFF
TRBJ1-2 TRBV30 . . TGTGCCTGGAGTGTATCCAGGGATGGTGGCTACACCTTC CAWSVSRDGGYTF
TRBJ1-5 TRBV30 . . TGTGCCTGGAGCCCAGATAGCAATCAGCCCCAGCATTTT CAWSPDSNQPQHF
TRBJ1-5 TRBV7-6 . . TGTGCCAGCAGCTCTCAGGAGAATCAGCCCCAGCATTTT CASSSQENQPQHF
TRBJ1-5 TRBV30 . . TGTGCCTGGAACAGAAGGGGAGATCAGCCCCAGCATTTT CAWNRRGDQPQHF
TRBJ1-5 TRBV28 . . TGTGCCAGCAGACTCCTCCAATCGAGGCAGCCCCAGCATTTT CASRLLQSRQPQHF
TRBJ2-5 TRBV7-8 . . TGTGCCAGCAGCTTAGGCGGACATGCGGAGACCCAGTACTTC CASSLGGHAETQYF
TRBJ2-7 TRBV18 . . TGTGCCAGCTCACCACCGGGACGGCCTTACGAGCAGTACTTC CASSPPGRPYEQYF
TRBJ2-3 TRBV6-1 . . TGTGCCAGCAGTGCGACCTGGTGGGGTAGCACAGATACGCAGTATTTT CASSATWWGSTDTQYF
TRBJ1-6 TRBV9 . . TGTGCCAGCAGCGTAGAGGGGCACGGGAATTCACCCCTCCACTTT CASSVEGHGNSPLHF
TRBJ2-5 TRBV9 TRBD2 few TGTGCCAGCAGCACCCGGACTAGCGGGAGGCAAGAGACCCAGTACTTC CASSTRTSGRQETQYF
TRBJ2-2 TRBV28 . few TGTGCCAGCAGGCCGGGGCTCCGGAACACCGGGGAGCTGTTTTTT CASRPGLRNTGELFF
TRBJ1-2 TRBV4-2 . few TGTGCCAGCAGCCAAGATCTTTCGGGGTGGAGGGATGGCTACACCTTC CASSQDLSGWRDGYTF
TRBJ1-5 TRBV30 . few TGTGCCTGGAGTAGCAGCGGGGGTCAGCCCCAGCATTTT CAWSSSGGQPQHF
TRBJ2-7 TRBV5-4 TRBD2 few TGTGCCAGCAGCCCGAGACTAGCGGATGCATACGAGCAGTACTTC CASSPRLADAYEQYF
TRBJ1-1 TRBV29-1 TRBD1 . TGCAGCGCTAAACCCCGGACAGGGGACACTGAAGCTTTCTTT CSAKPRTGDTEAFF